The rows below give T cell receptor beta chains drawn from one sample of a study of blood T cell repertoires in COVID-19. Clones were read by immunoSEQ multiplex PCR, and TCRdb kept only the in-frame ones, dropping some. The top ten clones hold roughly 34% of a sample with about 150,000 clones, around four fifths of them seen once. The sequenced sample was peripheral blood. The receptors come from a human donor in a cohort sampled during active COVID-19. Both conserved end residues are part of each CDR3. Fields, in order: CDR3 DNA, CDR3 protein, J gene, clone size, D gene, V gene. A D gene is named only where the DNA matches it firmly. Some rows have no size entry. The others give once, few or many, or a class for an expanded clone.

CDR3 DNA: TGTGCCAGCAGCACCCTAGCGGGGCCGGGCACCGGGGAGCTGTTTTTT; CDR3 protein: CASSTLAGPGTGELFF; J gene: TRBJ2-2; clone size: .; D gene: TRBD2; V gene: TRBV5-5
CDR3 DNA: TGTGCCAGCAGTGCAGAAATTCAAGAGACCCAGTACTTC; CDR3 protein: CASSAEIQETQYF; J gene: TRBJ2-5; clone size: .; D gene: .; V gene: TRBV2
CDR3 DNA: TGTGCCAGCCACACAGGCTCCTCTGGAAACACCATATATTTT; CDR3 protein: CASHTGSSGNTIYF; J gene: TRBJ1-3; clone size: .; D gene: .; V gene: TRBV28
CDR3 DNA: TGTGCCACAACGGACAGGGGGCGCTTAAATGAGCAGTTCTTC; CDR3 protein: CATTDRGRLNEQFF; J gene: TRBJ2-1; clone size: once; D gene: TRBD1; V gene: TRBV19
CDR3 DNA: TGTGCCAGCCGGACTAGCGGAAACATTCAGTACTTC; CDR3 protein: CASRTSGNIQYF; J gene: TRBJ2-4; clone size: .; D gene: TRBD2; V gene: TRBV2
CDR3 DNA: TGTGCCAGCAACCTAGGACTAGCGGAGACCCAGTACTTC; CDR3 protein: CASNLGLAETQYF; J gene: TRBJ2-5; clone size: .; D gene: TRBD2; V gene: TRBV2
CDR3 DNA: TGTGCCAGCAGCTCGGGACAGTATAGCAATCAGCCCCAGCATTTT; CDR3 protein: CASSSGQYSNQPQHF; J gene: TRBJ1-5; clone size: .; D gene: TRBD1; V gene: TRBV11-2
CDR3 DNA: TGCAGCGCATCAGGGGGCTCAGGTGGCTACACCTTC; CDR3 protein: CSASGGSGGYTF; J gene: TRBJ1-2; clone size: few; D gene: TRBD1; V gene: TRBV29-1
CDR3 DNA: TGTGCCAGCAGCGTATCCGACTATGGCTACACCTTC; CDR3 protein: CASSVSDYGYTF; J gene: TRBJ1-2; clone size: .; D gene: .; V gene: TRBV9
CDR3 DNA: TGTGCCAGTAGTGCCCAGACAGCCTCCTACGAGCAGTACTTC; CDR3 protein: CASSAQTASYEQYF; J gene: TRBJ2-7; clone size: .; D gene: .; V gene: TRBV19
CDR3 DNA: TGTGCCAGCACCGTGGTGGGGGGGCTGAACACAGATACGCAGTATTTT; CDR3 protein: CASTVVGGLNTDTQYF; J gene: TRBJ2-3; clone size: .; D gene: .; V gene: TRBV6-6
CDR3 DNA: TGTGCCAGCAGCCTGTCCGCCTCCGGGGGGAATGAGCAGTTCTTC; CDR3 protein: CASSLSASGGNEQFF; J gene: TRBJ2-1; clone size: .; D gene: TRBD2; V gene: TRBV3-1/TRBV3-2
CDR3 DNA: TGTGCCAGCAGCGGAACCGGGACAACTGAAAATGAGCAGTTCTTC; CDR3 protein: CASSGTGTTENEQFF; J gene: TRBJ2-1; clone size: many; D gene: .; V gene: TRBV2
CDR3 DNA: TGTGCCAGCAGTTACGAGCGGACAGTTAATGAAAAACTGTTTTTT; CDR3 protein: CASSYERTVNEKLFF; J gene: TRBJ1-4; clone size: few; D gene: .; V gene: TRBV6-2/TRBV6-3
CDR3 DNA: TGTGCCAGCAGTTTTTACAGGGGCGTCGGGGAGCTGTTTTTT; CDR3 protein: CASSFYRGVGELFF; J gene: TRBJ2-2; clone size: .; D gene: TRBD1; V gene: TRBV2
CDR3 DNA: TGTGCCAGCAGCGAACAGGGGGTGGGTACTGAAGCTTTCTTT; CDR3 protein: CASSEQGVGTEAFF; J gene: TRBJ1-1; clone size: .; D gene: TRBD1; V gene: TRBV11-3
CDR3 DNA: TGTGCCAGCAGCCCTTGGGCGGGGGGAAGTGAAAAACTGTTTTTT; CDR3 protein: CASSPWAGGSEKLFF; J gene: TRBJ1-4; clone size: .; D gene: .; V gene: TRBV11-2
CDR3 DNA: TGTGCCAGCAGCATAAAAACAGGGGGCGGTGCACCCCTCCACTTT; CDR3 protein: CASSIKTGGGAPLHF; J gene: TRBJ1-6; clone size: .; D gene: TRBD1; V gene: TRBV7-9
CDR3 DNA: TGCGCCAGCAGCCTAACTAGCGGGGGGAACAATGAGCAGTTCTTC; CDR3 protein: CASSLTSGGNNEQFF; J gene: TRBJ2-1; clone size: .; D gene: TRBD2; V gene: TRBV4-3
CDR3 DNA: TGTGCCAGCAGCTTTACGGCTAGCCCCCGCAATGAGCAGTTCTTC; CDR3 protein: CASSFTASPRNEQFF; J gene: TRBJ2-1; clone size: .; D gene: .; V gene: TRBV7-2
CDR3 DNA: TGCAGCGTTGATCCGGGGGGAGAGACCCAGTACTTC; CDR3 protein: CSVDPGGETQYF; J gene: TRBJ2-5; clone size: .; D gene: TRBD2; V gene: TRBV29-1
CDR3 DNA: TGTGCCAGCAGCCAAACCAGGGGCCAGCCCCAGCATTTT; CDR3 protein: CASSQTRGQPQHF; J gene: TRBJ1-5; clone size: .; D gene: .; V gene: TRBV6-5
CDR3 DNA: TGTGCTAGTGGAACGCTAGCGGGGGCTGGAAATACGCAGTATTTT; CDR3 protein: CASGTLAGAGNTQYF; J gene: TRBJ2-3; clone size: .; D gene: TRBD2; V gene: TRBV12-5
CDR3 DNA: TGTGCCAGCAGTACCGGGGGAGAGCAGTACTTC; CDR3 protein: CASSTGGEQYF; J gene: TRBJ2-7; clone size: .; D gene: .; V gene: TRBV7-2
CDR3 DNA: TGTGCCAGCAGCGTCGGGACAGCCAACTATGGCTACACCTTC; CDR3 protein: CASSVGTANYGYTF; J gene: TRBJ1-2; clone size: .; D gene: TRBD1; V gene: TRBV9
CDR3 DNA: TGTGCTAGTGGCGGGATGAGGCAGCCCCAGCATTTT; CDR3 protein: CASGGMRQPQHF; J gene: TRBJ1-5; clone size: .; D gene: .; V gene: TRBV12-5
CDR3 DNA: TGTGCCAGCAGCTTGGGACTGCGGCCCTACGAGCAGTACTTC; CDR3 protein: CASSLGLRPYEQYF; J gene: TRBJ2-7; clone size: .; D gene: .; V gene: TRBV5-8
CDR3 DNA: TGCGCCAGCAGCCAGAGCGGGGGCCGGACAGACATGAACACTGAAGCTTTCTTT; CDR3 protein: CASSQSGGRTDMNTEAFF; J gene: TRBJ1-1; clone size: .; D gene: .; V gene: TRBV4-1
CDR3 DNA: TGTGCCAGCAGCCAGGGGACGGATAACTATGGCTACACCTTC; CDR3 protein: CASSQGTDNYGYTF; J gene: TRBJ1-2; clone size: few; D gene: .; V gene: TRBV5-4
CDR3 DNA: TGTGCCTGGAGTGTGGGCGGGCAGGGGGCGCCCCGTGGTGGCTACACCTTC; CDR3 protein: CAWSVGGQGAPRGGYTF; J gene: TRBJ1-2; clone size: few; D gene: TRBD1; V gene: TRBV30
CDR3 DNA: TGTGCCAGCAGCCCCGGGGGGGCGGCCAAAAACATTCAGTACTTC; CDR3 protein: CASSPGGAAKNIQYF; J gene: TRBJ2-4; clone size: .; D gene: TRBD2; V gene: TRBV7-3
CDR3 DNA: TGTGCCAGCAGCCAATCGACAACTGAAGCTTTCTTT; CDR3 protein: CASSQSTTEAFF; J gene: TRBJ1-1; clone size: few; D gene: .; V gene: TRBV4-2
CDR3 DNA: TGTGCCAGCAGCACCCCGGGATCTGGAAAACTGTTTTTT; CDR3 protein: CASSTPGSGKLFF; J gene: TRBJ1-4; clone size: .; D gene: .; V gene: TRBV12-3/TRBV12-4
CDR3 DNA: TGTGCCAGTAGTGGCAATCTCTACAATGAGCAGTTCTTC; CDR3 protein: CASSGNLYNEQFF; J gene: TRBJ2-1; clone size: few; D gene: .; V gene: TRBV19
CDR3 DNA: TGTGCCAGCCTAGGGGCAGATACGCAGTATTTT; CDR3 protein: CASLGADTQYF; J gene: TRBJ2-3; clone size: .; D gene: .; V gene: TRBV7-9
CDR3 DNA: TGCGCCAGCAGCCAAGATTCCGGGACAGGAGCCTACGAGCAGTACTTC; CDR3 protein: CASSQDSGTGAYEQYF; J gene: TRBJ2-7; clone size: .; D gene: TRBD1; V gene: TRBV4-1
CDR3 DNA: TGTGCCAGCAGCTTAATGGGAGATGGGGTTAATCAGCCCCAGCATTTT; CDR3 protein: CASSLMGDGVNQPQHF; J gene: TRBJ1-5; clone size: .; D gene: .; V gene: TRBV7-8
CDR3 DNA: TGCGCCAGCAGCTTCGGGGGACAGGCTAATCAGCCCCAGCATTTT; CDR3 protein: CASSFGGQANQPQHF; J gene: TRBJ1-5; clone size: .; D gene: TRBD1; V gene: TRBV5-1
CDR3 DNA: TGTGCCAGCAGCCGTCCCGGGACAGGGACTAAAAGTAATTCACCCCTCCACTTT; CDR3 protein: CASSRPGTGTKSNSPLHF; J gene: TRBJ1-6; clone size: few; D gene: TRBD1; V gene: TRBV7-9